These 10 T cell receptor beta chains came from one sample sequenced in a study of T cell responses to AZD1222 COVID-19 vaccine. Sequencing used immunoSEQ multiplex PCR; TCRdb keeps in-frame clones, though not all of them. The sample shows around 120,000 clones, approximately 90% of them seen only once. Here the sequenced sample was peripheral blood, taken 28 days after the second AZD1222 dose. These TCRs come from an adult who received the AZD1222 COVID-19 vaccine.

This clone has only a few counts. This chain uses TRBV7-2 with TRBJ1-2; TRBD1 is a possible D gene (6 bases). Trimming shortened V by 5 bases and J by 2 bases, and 21 bases separated the two germline ends. The length of the CDR3 is 17 residues. The germline CDR1 and CDR2 sequences are SGHTA and FQGNSA. The CDR3 loop reads CASSPGRGIRGNYGYTF. In nucleotides, the CDR3 is TGTGCCAGCAGCCCCGGCAGGGGAATTAGGGGAAACTATGGCTACACCTTC.

This chain joins TRBV4-3 and TRBJ2-7, with TRBD2 matching 8 bases. CDR1 LGHNA and CDR2 YSLEER come from the germline V gene. This CDR3 spans 15 amino acids. With 3 bases clipped from V and 0 bases from J, the junction kept 4 bases outside the gene matches. The CDR3 DNA reads as TGCGCCAGCAGCCAGCAGCGGGGGTTCTCCTACGAGCAGTACTTC. Its translation: CASSQQRGFSYEQYF.

The chain has TRBV28 and TRBJ2-2; 7 positions agree with TRBD1. The CDR3 extends over 15 amino acids. V lost 3 bases to trimming and J lost 7 bases; unmatched junction nucleotides: 8. The germline V gene has CDR1 MDHEN and CDR2 SYDVKM. CDR3 sequence: CASSLGQSFRGELFF. CDR3 nucleotides: TGTGCCAGCAGTTTGGGACAGAGCTTTCGCGGGGAGCTGTTTTTT.

This chain connects TRBV6-5 to TRBJ1-3; no clear D. The CDR3 loop spans 15 amino acids. V lost 3 bases and J 4 bases, leaving 13 bases between the germline ends. In germline, CDR1 is MNHEY, CDR2 SVGAGI. The CDR3 region is CASSYNPSAGNTIYF. The CDR3 nucleotides are TGTGCCAGCAGTTATAACCCTTCGGCAGGAAACACCATATATTTT.

A note on this clone: Germline and junction disagree at one end, which may indicate a read error. The gene calls are TRBV5-6 and TRBJ1-6, with D unresolved. The germline CDR1 and CDR2 sequences are SGHDT and YYEEEE. This CDR3 is 14 amino acids long. The CDR3 sequence is CASTLGDPNSPLHF. CDR3 coding DNA: TGTGCCAGCACCTTGGGCGACCCGAATTCACCCCTCCACTTT.

The V gene is TRBV4-2, the J gene TRBJ1-1; a possible D gene is TRBD1 (6 bases). In germline, CDR1 is LGHNA, CDR2 YNFKEQ. V was pared by 0 bases and J by 0 bases, with 11 bases between. This CDR3 region has 16 residues. CDR3 region: CASSQDPGGMNTEAFF. The CDR3 coding sequence is TGTGCCAGCAGCCAAGATCCGGGGGGCATGAACACTGAAGCTTTCTTT.

The chain links TRBV25-1 to TRBJ1-2; the D gene is possibly TRBD1 (5 bases). There are 14 residues in the CDR3. The V gene lost 2 bases and the J gene lost 1 base, with 8 bases spanning the gap. The germline gives CDR1 MGHDK, CDR2 SYGVNS. DNA of the CDR3: TGTGCCAGCAGTGAACCAGGGAATAACTATGGCTACACCTTC. Translating gives CASSEPGNNYGYTF.

The rearrangement joins TRBV21-1 to TRBJ1-4. TRBV21-1 is designated a pseudogene. CDR3 size: 11 residues. The CDR3 here is CASSINEKLFF. The DNA of the CDR3 is TGTGCCAGCAGCATTAATGAAAAACTGTTTTTT.

The chain recombines TRBV7-2 with TRBJ1-5, with 10 bases fitting TRBD1. V was pared by 5 bases and J by 7 bases, with 14 bases of the junction left unmatched. CDR1 and CDR2 from the germline V gene are SGHTA and FQGNSA. The CDR3 contains 17 residues. This chain's CDR3 is CASSTRQGAARGQPQHF. Written as DNA, the CDR3 is TGTGCCAGCAGCACCCGACAGGGGGCGGCCCGAGGGCAGCCCCAGCATTTT.

The chain couples TRBV12-3 or TRBV12-4 to TRBJ1-1, with D perhaps matching TRBD1 (5 bases). There are 12 residues in the CDR3. Trimming cost V 3 bases and J 6 bases, with 8 bases left between them. The CDR3 sequence is CASSFRGAEAFF. The CDR3 bases are TGTGCCAGCAGTTTCCGGGGGGCTGAAGCTTTCTTT.